The 15 T cell receptor beta chains listed next were all sequenced from one sample in a study of T-cell reconstitution after alpha-beta-depleted transplantation in children. Unique molecular identifiers were built into the TCRbeta library. A single record per CDR3 protein comes from TCRdb applying MiXCR to the PCR reads. Of hundreds of thousands of distinct CDR3 sequences listed, around 13% are singletons. Material: PBMCs, obtained before TCRalphabeta/CD19-depleted stem cell transplant. Every receptor here comes from a girl aged 2 to 10 with congenital amegakaryocytic thrombocytopenia, due to receive a stem cell transplant.

This clonotype was counted at least ten times. The rearrangement links TRBV12-3 or TRBV12-4 to TRBJ1-2; the match to TRBD1 covers 9 bases. The CDR3 spans 14 residues. After removal of 6 bases from V and 6 bases from J, the junction contained 8 bases not matched to a gene. The CDR3 protein is CASRPGQGRNGYTF. The CDR3 DNA sequence: TGTGCCAGCAGACCGGGACAGGGAAGGAATGGCTACACCTTC.

This chain connects TRBV11-2 to TRBJ2-3, with D unresolved. Trimming took 4 bases from V and 1 from J, leaving 12 bases between them. The CDR3 totals 15 residues. Germline V CDR1 and CDR2: SGHAT, FQNNGV. The CDR3 loop is CASSSVGSGTDTQYF. In nucleotides, the CDR3 is TGTGCCAGCAGCTCCGTAGGGTCTGGCACAGATACGCAGTATTTT. Combining the CDR3 with reference TRBV11-2 and TRBJ2-3 gives the whole variable domain EAGVAQSPRYKIIEKRQSVAFWCNPISGHATLYWYQQILGQGPKLLIQFQNNGVVDDSQLPKDRFSAERLKGVDSTLKIQPAKLEDSAVYLCASSSVGSGTDTQYFGPGTRLTVL.

This clonotype came up a few times. The V call is TRBV6-5, the J call TRBJ2-2; 10 nucleotides agree with TRBD2. The CDR3 spans 15 residues. The V and J ends lost 5 bases and 2 bases, in that order; junction bases with no gene match: 2. Germline loops: CDR1 MNHEY, CDR2 SVGAGI. CDR3 coding DNA: TGTGCCAGCAGTGTACTAGCGGGAAACACCGGGGAGCTGTTTTTT. Translation: CASSVLAGNTGELFF.

This clonotype is a singleton in its sample. This may be a read error, as it is one base from a much larger clone. The V gene is TRBV12-3 or TRBV12-4, the J gene TRBJ2-1, with 10 bases identical to TRBD2. J lost 15 bases, V lost 6 bases, and 14 bases had no gene match. The CDR3 loop spans 14 amino acids. This chain's CDR3 is CASSRLAGLDRMFF. The DNA for the CDR3 is TGTGCCAGCAGCCGACTAGCGGGTTTAGATAGGATGTTCTTC.

This clonotype came up many times. The V call is TRBV29-1, the J call TRBJ1-2; tentative D call: TRBD1 (5 bases). Trimming cost V 4 bases and J 2 bases, with 8 bases left between them. From germline, CDR1 is SQVTM and CDR2 ANQGSEA. The CDR3 spans 12 residues. For the CDR3, the DNA is TGCAGCGTTGGAGGGGACAACTATGGCTACACCTTC. Translated: CSVGGDNYGYTF.

This clonotype was detected many times. The rearrangement uses TRBV5-1 and TRBJ2-3; D is uncertain. CDR1 and CDR2 (germline): SGHRS, YFSETQ. Trimming removed 2 bases at V and 6 bases at J, with 13 bases between. There are 14 residues in the CDR3. In nucleotides, the CDR3 is TGCGCCAGCAGCTTAAATCCGGTCCTGGATACGCAGTATTTT. Its protein is CASSLNPVLDTQYF.

The chain links TRBV29-1 to TRBJ2-1; TRBD2 matches at 9 bases. Germline V CDR1 and CDR2: SQVTM, ANQGSEA. The CDR3 sequence is 12 residues long. With 5 bases clipped from V and 8 bases from J, the junction kept 4 bases outside the gene matches. CDR3 sequence: CSVLAGSHEQFF. The CDR3 DNA sequence: TGCAGCGTTCTAGCGGGATCCCATGAGCAGTTCTTC.

This clonotype was recorded many times. The chain carries TRBV29-1 and TRBJ1-1; D unresolved. The germline V gene has CDR1 SQVTM and CDR2 ANQGSEA. The V end was cut by 3 bases, the J end by 0 bases, with 5 bases between. This CDR3 comprises 12 residues. The CDR3 loop is CSVDNMNTEAFF. The CDR3, as DNA: TGCAGCGTTGACAACATGAACACTGAAGCTTTCTTT.

The V call is TRBV6-2 or TRBV6-3, the J call TRBJ2-1; D not resolved. Germline V CDR1 and CDR2: MNHEY, SVGEGT. Trimming pared 5 bases from V and 11 bases from J, leaving 16 bases between. CDR3 length: 13 residues. CDR3 loop: CASSPGLWAQQFF. CDR3 DNA: TGTGCCAGCAGTCCCGGGTTATGGGCCCAGCAGTTCTTC.

The gene calls are TRBV5-1 and TRBJ2-1; D is undetermined. The ends were cut back, 4 bases at V and 5 bases at J, with 19 bases in the middle. The CDR3 has 16 amino acids. Germline V CDR1 and CDR2: SGHRS, YFSETQ. The CDR3 nucleotides are TGCGCCAGCAGCCCGCTTGATTCGAAAGTCCACAATGAGCAGTTCTTC. Translation: CASSPLDSKVHNEQFF. Together with reference TRBV5-1 and TRBJ2-1, the CDR3 gives the full variable domain: KAGVTQTPRYLIKTRGQQVTLSCSPISGHRSVSWYQQTPGQGLQFLFEYFSETQRNKGNFPGRFSGRQFSNSRSEMNVSTLELGDSALYLCASSPLDSKVHNEQFFGPGTRLTVL.

The chain employs TRBV20-1 and TRBJ2-1, with 8 bases matching TRBD1. Germline V gives CDR1 DFQATT, CDR2 SNEGSKA (reference sequence). The CDR3 has 13 amino acids. V was clipped by 1 base and J by 5 bases; unmatched bases: 1. CDR3 bases: TGCAGTGCTAGAGGGACAGGGAACAATGAGCAGTTCTTC. Its protein is CSARGTGNNEQFF.

The sample holds many counts of this clonotype. In DNA, the CDR3 is TGTGCCAGCAGCTTATTCCGGGGCTCGAACACCGGGGAGCTGTTTTTT. Its protein is CASSLFRGSNTGELFF. V gene TRBV7-9 combines with J gene TRBJ2-2; tentatively, D is TRBD1 or TRBD2 (5 bases each). The CDR3 runs to 16 residues. V was clipped by 2 bases and J by 0 bases, with 10 bases between them. Germline V CDR1 and CDR2: SEHNR, FQNEAQ (reference sequence).

The gene calls are TRBV18 and TRBJ2-3; no clear D. Trimming removed 3 bases at V and 2 bases at J, with 12 bases between. The germline V gene has CDR1 KGHSH and CDR2 LQKENI. There are 15 residues in the CDR3. In nucleotides, the CDR3 is TGTGCCAGCTCACCGGGTCCGCAAACCACAGATACGCAGTATTTT. This translates into CASSPGPQTTDTQYF.

This clonotype was detected a few times. The V gene is TRBV3-1, the J gene TRBJ2-3; D is undetermined. The CDR3 totals 13 residues. The germline V and J ends were trimmed by 8 bases and 1 base, with 10 bases remaining between them. CDR1 and CDR2 from the germline V gene are LGHDT and YNNKEL (reference sequence). CDR3 loop: CASQRKGTDTQYF. The CDR3 bases are TGTGCCAGCCAGAGGAAGGGCACAGATACGCAGTATTTT.

The CDR3 loop is CSATRLAEIETQYF. The CDR3 DNA follows: TGCAGTGCTACCAGACTAGCGGAGATAGAGACCCAGTACTTC. The rearrangement joins TRBV20-1 to TRBJ2-5; the match to TRBD2 covers 9 bases. The CDR3 loop spans 14 amino acids. Germline CDR1 is DFQATT and CDR2 is SNEGSKA (reference sequence). V shed 4 bases and J 4 bases; nucleotides not matched to a gene: 7.